These 11 T cell receptor beta chains were all obtained from the same sample, sequenced in a study of PD-1 blockade in classical Hodgkin lymphoma. Produced via immunoSEQ multiplex PCR; TCRdb's table is partial and in-frame only. The repertoire holds 2,900 or so clones, with 70% to 85% as singletons. All patients experienced relapse after autologous stem cell transplantation, and brentuximab vedotin exposure was variable. Magnetic negative selection, applied to thawed PBMCs, was used to isolate the CD8+ T cells. The source was CD8+ T cells from blood, collected at baseline. These receptors were collected from a human donor with classical Hodgkin lymphoma.

This sequence joins TRBV2 and TRBJ2-2; 9 positions agree with TRBD1. Per the germline V gene, CDR1 is SNHLY and CDR2 is FYNNEI. J lost 2 bases, V lost 6 bases, and 10 bases had no gene match. The CDR3 spans 17 residues. CDR3 amino acids: CASSRPHTGGNTGELFF. The CDR3 bases are TGTGCCAGCAGCCGCCCGCACACAGGGGGCAACACCGGGGAGCTGTTTTTT.

The chain carries TRBV19 and TRBJ1-1, with a weak D call TRBD1 (5 bases). Germline V gives CDR1 LNHDA, CDR2 SQIVND (reference sequence). V was trimmed by 5 bases and J by 7 bases, leaving 17 bases between them. This CDR3 comprises 14 residues. The CDR3 reads CASSPRDGANEAFF. The CDR3 region has the DNA TGTGCCAGTAGTCCCCGGGACGGGGCTAATGAAGCTTTCTTT.

The chain employs TRBV4-1 and TRBJ1-2; D unclear. Germline V gene lookup returns CDR1 MGHRA and CDR2 YSYEKL. CDR3 length equals 13 residues. Trimming took 0 bases from V and 5 from J, leaving 7 bases between them. CDR3 sequence reads: CASSQDRLYGYTF. In DNA form, the CDR3 reads TGCGCCAGCAGCCAAGACAGACTATATGGCTACACCTTC.

The rearrangement links TRBV7-9 to TRBJ2-4; no definite D call. Trimming pared 5 bases from V and 15 bases from J, leaving 20 bases between. This CDR3 is built from 13 residues. Germline V gene lookup returns CDR1 SEHNR and CDR2 FQNEAQ (reference sequence). The CDR3 DNA follows: TGTGCCAGCAGCCCAGACGAGACCGTAGACGCGTACTTC. Translated, it gives CASSPDETVDAYF.

This chain uses TRBV9 with TRBJ2-3, with a possible D match to TRBD2 (6 bases). CDR3 length equals 15 residues. V gave up 0 bases and J gave up 3 bases, with 11 bases separating them. Germline V gene lookup returns CDR1 SGDLS and CDR2 YYNGEE. CDR3 region: CASSVGLVKTDTQYF. The CDR3 DNA is TGTGCCAGCAGCGTAGGACTAGTGAAGACAGATACGCAGTATTTT.

The chain has TRBV7-7 and TRBJ2-7, with 12 nucleotides matching TRBD1. V shed 5 bases, J shed 4 bases, and the junction held 6 bases outside the gene matches. CDR3 size: 15 residues. Germline CDR1 reads SSHAT; CDR2 reads FNYEAQ (reference sequence). As DNA, the CDR3 is TGTGCCAGCAGCGCCGGGACAGGGGGCAATTACGAGCAGTACTTC. It encodes CASSAGTGGNYEQYF.

V gene TRBV6-6 combines with J gene TRBJ1-4; unclear D gene. This CDR3 has 12 amino acids. V was shortened by 5 bases and J by 14 bases, with 15 bases between the two germline ends. The V gene's germline CDR1 is MNHNY and CDR2 SVGAGI (reference sequence). CDR3 loop: CASSQAPDGLFF. In DNA, the CDR3 is TGTGCCAGCAGTCAAGCTCCCGACGGGCTGTTTTTT.

The chain carries TRBV11-2 and TRBJ2-7, with D uncertain. Germline V gene sequence: CDR1 SGHAT, CDR2 FQNNGV. The CDR3 length is 15 residues. The ends were cut back, 1 base at V and 4 bases at J, with 14 bases in the middle. DNA of the CDR3: TGTGCCAGCAGCTTAGTCGGACCCGCGGTGTACGAGCAGTACTTC. Amino acid sequence: CASSLVGPAVYEQYF. Filled out from reference TRBV11-2 and TRBJ2-7, the complete variable domain reads EAGVAQSPRYKIIEKRQSVAFWCNPISGHATLYWYQQILGQGPKLLIQFQNNGVVDDSQLPKDRFSAERLKGVDSTLKIQPAKLEDSAVYLCASSLVGPAVYEQYFGPGTRLTVT.

V gene TRBV7-9 combines with J gene TRBJ2-5, with a tentative D call TRBD2 (5 bases). Germline values: CDR1 SEHNR, CDR2 FQNEAQ (reference sequence). Trimming pared 5 bases from V and 3 bases from J, leaving 22 bases between. The CDR3 covers 17 residues. CDR3 sequence (DNA): TGTGCCAGCAGCCGAGACGAACCGAGGGAGACCGAAGAGACCCAGTACTTC. This codes for CASSRDEPRETEETQYF.

The CDR3 DNA sequence: TGTGCCAGCAGTGAAGAAGCGGGGGGGTTAGAGACCCAGTACTTC. Protein: CASSEEAGGLETQYF. The chain has TRBV6-1 and TRBJ2-5; TRBD2 matches 10 bases. The CDR3 covers 15 residues. V shed 1 base, J shed 4 bases, and the junction held 3 bases outside the gene matches. Per germline, CDR1 MNHNS and CDR2 SASEGT.

This clone was picked up a small number of times. The chain has TRBV7-9 and TRBJ2-5; 9 bases are a match to TRBD1. The CDR3 runs 16 residues. Trimming at V came to 5 bases and at J to 5 bases, leaving 12 bases not matched to a gene. The germline CDR1 and CDR2 sequences are SEHNR and FQNEAQ (reference sequence). The CDR3, as DNA: TGTGCCAGCAGCCCCAGGACAGGGGAGGCGGGGGAGACCCAGTACTTC. This encodes CASSPRTGEAGETQYF.